This T cell receptor beta chain was sequenced during a study of OX40 agonist ivuxolimab in advanced cancers. Turning to the overall study: Ivuxolimab was an agonistic, fully human IgG2 monoclonal antibody directed against OX40 (CD134), a costimulatory receptor. Intravenous ivuxolimab was administered to patients every 2 weeks at six dose levels: 0.01, 0.1, 0.3, 1.5, 3 and 10 mg/kg. Of the roughly 52 dose-escalation patients, hepatocellular carcinoma was present in around 20, melanoma in approximately 15, renal cell carcinoma in 9 and head and neck cancer in 9. In the dose-escalation cohort, 75% to 90% of patients were male, and the mean age was roughly 60 years with a range of roughly 20 to 80. Patients were allowed to have had prior anti-PD-1, anti-PD-L1 or anti-CTLA-4 therapy, and 40% of the dose-escalation patients had previously received checkpoint inhibitors. Three dose-escalation patients achieved partial responses, one with hepatocellular carcinoma and two with cutaneous melanoma. Peripheral TCRbeta sequencing aimed to test whether ivuxolimab altered TCR sequence diversity and caused clonal T-cell expansion. The paper describes the monotherapy dose-escalation part (N of about 52 patients) of the phase I trial of ivuxolimab.

This clone is assessed as medium-sized (0.01 to 0.1%). There is no known antigen for this receptor. One base away there is no much larger clone; base qualities are not given. V is reduced by 4 bases and J by 1 base, leaving a spacing of 17 bases between them. The germline V gene sets CDR1 to SGHVS and CDR2 to FQNEAQ. Inclusive of the bounding cysteine and phenylalanine, the CDR3 is 16 residues long. Only the CDR3 region is kept as DNA, spanning 48 bases read in frame from base 1. Patients with autoimmune disease history or receiving systemic immunosuppression were excluded from the trial. Peripheral blood for TCR sequencing was drawn from every dose cohort at baseline, at cycle 4 day 1 and at cycle 7 day 1. Samples came from an open-label, multicenter, first-in-human phase I dose-escalation trial of ivuxolimab. Adults with locally advanced or metastatic head and neck squamous cell, hepatocellular, melanoma or renal cell carcinoma were enrolled in the trial. Before TCR sequencing, CD4+ and CD8+ T cells were separately sorted from peripheral blood.

Points the paper makes about the study in general: Clonal expansion of both CD4+ and CD8+ blood T cells was observed from baseline to week 6 at doses 0.1 to 3.0 mg/kg. The antigen specificity of the peripheral T cells that underwent clonal expansion was not determined. Partial responders in the 0.1-3.0 mg/kg groups had among the lowest normalized peripheral clonal expansion, especially among CD8+ T cells. Low levels of normalized T-cell clonal expansion were also shown by some nonresponding patients. After ivuxolimab, expanded clones were on average more numerous among CD8+ T cells than among CD4+ T cells.

To sequence the TCRbeta CDR3 region, genomic DNA was isolated from the sorted cells. TCRbeta CDR3 regions were sequenced using the immunoSEQ Assay. Entries here come from immuneACCESS through TCRdb and include only in-frame sequences with V and J called. Some clones fail to appear in such tables; in the studies checked, an unresolved V gene covers under half of the shortfall, and the cause of the remainder is unknown. Present in this sample are some 18,000 clones, more than 70% of which were seen just once. The ten largest clonotypes hold about 10% of the sample. The sample was CD4+ or CD8+ T cells sorted from blood, taken in a trial of the OX40 agonist ivuxolimab. This receptor was obtained from an adult with an advanced solid tumor such as melanoma, head and neck, liver or kidney cancer. The rearranged chain carries TRBV7-8 and TRBJ2-7; TRBD1 could be the D gene, as 5 bases match. The sequenced DNA is TGTGCCAGCAGCTCAGATACCCTCGGACAATCCTACGAGCAGTACTTC. Its amino acids are CASSSDTLGQSYEQYF. Reference TRBV7-8 and TRBJ2-7 proteins supply the regions before and after the CDR3; the full variable domain is: GAGVSQSPRYKVAKRGQDVALRCDPISGHVSLFWYQQALGQGPEFLTYFQNEAQLDKSGLPSDRFFAERPEGSVSTLKIQRTQQEDSAVYLCASSSDTLGQSYEQYFGPGTRLTVT.